These 2 T cell receptor beta chains were all obtained from the same sample, sequenced in a study of T cell responses to AZD1222 COVID-19 vaccine. TCRdb keeps only in-frame clones here, not all; method: immunoSEQ multiplex PCR. The table has about 85,000 clones, about 86% seen once. The sample in question was peripheral blood, obtained on day 0 of AZD1222 vaccination. Source of these receptors: an adult in good health.

The rearrangement joins TRBV5-1 to TRBJ2-3; 10 bases map to TRBD1. The CDR3 has 16 amino acids. CDR1 is SGHRS, CDR2 YFSETQ, per germline. V lost 8 bases, J lost 4 bases, and 13 bases stayed unmatched. CDR3 protein: CASTIVPGTGADTQYF. DNA for the CDR3: TGCGCCAGTACCATCGTTCCCGGGACAGGGGCAGATACGCAGTATTTT.

J is TRBJ2-1 and V is TRBV6-6; D gene unclear. This CDR3 is 15 amino acids long. With 3 bases removed from V and 3 bases from J, the gap between germline ends came to 12 bases. Per germline, CDR1 MNHNY and CDR2 SVGAGI (reference sequence). CDR3 DNA sequence: TGTGCCAGCAGTTATCTCCGTGGCGGCTACAATGAGCAGTTCTTC. This gives the protein CASSYLRGGYNEQFF.